This T cell receptor (beta chain) was sequenced for a study of regulatory T cells in long-lasting Graves disease. In building TCR beta libraries, iRepertoire HTBI primers were used together with Arm-PCR of CDR3 regions. TCRdb passed the multiplex PCR reads through MiXCR, listing each CDR3 protein once. The table lists a few hundred thousand distinct CDR3 sequences, more than 20% of them singletons, with under 35% in the top ten. The time point here: persistent/refractory GD, antithyroid drugs over 5 years with positive TRAb. Scientists built the TCR library using RNA that was extracted from PBMCs. The length of the CDR3 is 14 residues. Trimming took 3 bases from V and 3 from J, leaving 8 bases between them. This clonotype was seen repeatedly, ten times or more.

Sample: peripheral blood mononuclear cells (PBMCs), taken when the disease was refractory, from a patient treated with antithyroid drugs. The chain uses TRBV12-3 or TRBV12-4 and TRBJ2-2; D ambiguous. This sequence originates from a woman in her thirties or forties with Graves disease. The CDR3 here is CASSLQEYTGELFF. The CDR3 DNA sequence: TGTGCCAGCAGTTTGCAAGAGTACACCGGGGAGCTGTTTTTT.